This paragraph covers one T cell receptor beta chain sequence. Germline V gene lookup returns CDR1 LGHDT and CDR2 YNNKEL (reference sequence). The length of the CDR3 is 15 residues. Trimming removed 5 bases from V and 0 bases from J, with 11 bases in between. These data come from a study of T cell responses to AZD1222 COVID-19 vaccine. Produced via immunoSEQ multiplex PCR; TCRdb's table is partial and in-frame only. The table includes 90,000 to 150,000 clones, approximately 85% detected once. The rearrangement joins TRBV3-1 (or the pseudogene TRBV3-2) to TRBJ1-3, with D possibly matching TRBD1 (6 bases). This TCR came from an adult in good health. Material: peripheral blood, obtained on day 0 of AZD1222 vaccination. CDR3 sequence: CASSEGGSSGNTIYF. The CDR3 DNA reads as TGTGCCAGCAGCGAAGGGGGTAGCTCTGGAAACACCATATATTTT.